The next 14 T cell receptor beta chains were all read from a single sample in a study of blood T cells in healthy people across ages. Primed by a sample-barcoded 5' primer and a J-beta primer mix, a second PCR proceeded for 7 to 11 cycles. From the 5' RACE reads, TCRdb called clonotypes with MiXCR, one entry per CDR3 protein. This table has 600,000 to 1,000,000 distinct CDR3 sequences, 20% to 25% appearing once. The sample also formed part of further work on T cells of mothers and their children.

Sequenced sample: blood. These receptor sequences come from a boy aged 5 to 17 in good health.

The chain couples TRBV7-9 to TRBJ1-2; no firm D call. CDR1 and CDR2 (germline): SEHNR, FQNEAQ (reference sequence). This CDR3 spans 13 amino acids. Between the trimmed V and J ends, which lost 3 bases and 6 bases, there was a span of 11 bases. The CDR3 coding sequence is TGTGCCAGCAGCTTCGCAGGCGCAAATGGCTACACCTTC. Translation: CASSFAGANGYTF.

The V and J genes are TRBV25-1 and TRBJ2-3, with D perhaps TRBD2 (7 bases). Germline V gene lookup returns CDR1 MGHDK and CDR2 SYGVNS. CDR3 length: 24 amino acids. Trimming cost V 3 bases and J 0 bases, with 37 bases left between them. CDR3 amino acids: CASSDGTRASTGGRKIPSTDTQYF. DNA of the CDR3: TGTGCCAGCAGTGATGGTACCCGGGCATCAACCGGGGGGCGAAAGATCCCTAGCACAGATACGCAGTATTTT.

This clonotype has a handful of counts. This chain links TRBV30 with TRBJ1-1, with D possibly matching TRBD1 (6 bases). Looked up from germline, CDR1 is GTSNPN and CDR2 is SVGIG (reference sequence). The CDR3 loop spans 14 amino acids. Between the trimmed V and J ends, which lost 2 bases and 0 bases, there was a span of 10 bases. This CDR3 reads CAWSRQAMNTEAFF. The CDR3 region has the DNA TGTGCCTGGAGTCGACAGGCCATGAACACTGAAGCTTTCTTT.

In this sample, this clonotype turned up many times. The rearrangement links TRBV7-2 to TRBJ2-3; D not resolved. Trimming shortened V by 1 base and J by 4 bases, and 6 bases separated the two germline ends. Per germline, CDR1 SGHTA and CDR2 FQGNSA. The CDR3 sequence is 13 residues long. CDR3 region: CASSLDMADTQYF. The CDR3 DNA follows: TGTGCCAGCAGCTTAGACATGGCAGATACGCAGTATTTT.

This chain uses TRBV28 with TRBJ1-1; the D gene is possibly TRBD1 (5 bases). V lost 8 bases and J lost 1, with 11 bases in between. CDR3 length: 13 residues. Germline assignment: CDR1 MDHEN and CDR2 SYDVKM. CDR3 nucleotide sequence: TGTGCCAGCTCGGGGCCCTCGAACACTGAAGCTTTCTTT. This codes for CASSGPSNTEAFF.

The chain is built from TRBV7-9 and TRBJ2-5, with TRBD1 as a possible D gene (6 bases). This CDR3 is built from 14 residues. Per the germline V gene, CDR1 is SEHNR and CDR2 is FQNEAQ (reference sequence). V lost 5 bases, J lost 5 bases, and 15 bases lay in between. CDR3 amino acids: CASSHTGTGETQYF. The CDR3 nucleotides read TGTGCCAGCAGCCATACAGGGACGGGGGAGACCCAGTACTTC.

The chain joins TRBV12-3 or TRBV12-4 to TRBJ2-2; D gene unclear. The CDR3 runs to 12 residues. The V end lost 6 bases, the J end lost 8 bases, and 10 bases lay between the germline ends. DNA for the CDR3: TGTGCCAGCAGGCACTTAGTTGGGGAGCTGTTTTTT. Protein product: CASRHLVGELFF.

V gene TRBV7-9 combines with J gene TRBJ1-6; 8 bases are shared with TRBD1. Per the germline V gene, CDR1 is SEHNR and CDR2 is FQNEAQ (reference sequence). Unmatched junction bases numbered 4, after V lost 5 bases and J lost 7 bases. The CDR3 extends over 14 amino acids. The CDR3 DNA is TGTGCCAGCAGCAACAGGGGGAACAATTCACCCCTCCACTTT. Translating gives CASSNRGNNSPLHF.

CDR3 region: CASSLEQIYNSPLHF. CDR3 sequence (DNA): TGTGCCAGCAGCTTAGAACAAATCTATAATTCACCCCTCCACTTT. The rearrangement uses TRBV7-8 and TRBJ1-6; D is unclear. Germline assignment: CDR1 SGHVS and CDR2 FQNEAQ. Trimming took 1 base from V and 3 from J, leaving 7 bases between them. The CDR3 runs to 15 residues.

A word on this clonotype: It is unclear where the CDR3 begins or ends on the DNA, so no DNA is shown, and the CDR3 is as TCRdb lists it. The J gene is TRBJ1-1, the V gene TRBV2. The CDR3 numbers 11 amino acids, ends counted. CDR1 SNHLY and CDR2 FYNNEI come from the germline V gene. The CDR3 sequence: CASRVAGGNSF.

The chain joins TRBV12-3 or TRBV12-4 to TRBJ2-5, with D unresolved. The J call may be wrong; the DNA end is better matched by TRBJ2-7. The CDR3 contains 14 residues. The CDR3, as DNA: TGTGCCAGCAGTTTAGACTGGGAACCTTACGAGCAGTACTTC. The encoded protein is CASSLDWEPYEQYF.

This clonotype was detected only a few times. The CDR3 sequence is CSAWTGEDEQYF. DNA for the CDR3: TGCAGCGCCTGGACAGGGGAAGACGAGCAGTACTTC. The chain employs TRBV29-1 and TRBJ2-7; 9 bases line up with TRBD1. Germline-derived CDR1 and CDR2 are SQVTM and ANQGSEA. V shed 7 bases and J 5 bases; nucleotides not matched to a gene: 6. This CDR3 has 12 amino acids.

This clonotype was seen only a few times. The conserved phenylalanine or tryptophan normally closing the CDR3 is absent here, so this likely arose from a read error. The J gene is TRBJ1-4, the V gene TRBV7-2; D gene unclear. CDR3 size: 13 residues. Germline CDR1 reads SGHTA; CDR2 reads FQGNSA. Written as DNA, the CDR3 is TGCGCCAGCAGGCCTTCCGGCGGTGAAAAACTGTTTTCT. It specifies CASRPSGGEKLFS.

This clonotype was observed a handful of times. The rearrangement joins TRBV7-2 to TRBJ2-3; either TRBD1 or TRBD2 may fit D (5 bases each). Trimming took off 8 bases at V and 4 bases at J, with 10 bases between the two ends. The germline V gene encodes CDR1 SGHTA and CDR2 FQGNSA. The CDR3 consists of 12 residues. The CDR3 is CASGTDSDTQYF. The CDR3 DNA reads as TGTGCCAGCGGGACCGATTCAGATACGCAGTATTTT.